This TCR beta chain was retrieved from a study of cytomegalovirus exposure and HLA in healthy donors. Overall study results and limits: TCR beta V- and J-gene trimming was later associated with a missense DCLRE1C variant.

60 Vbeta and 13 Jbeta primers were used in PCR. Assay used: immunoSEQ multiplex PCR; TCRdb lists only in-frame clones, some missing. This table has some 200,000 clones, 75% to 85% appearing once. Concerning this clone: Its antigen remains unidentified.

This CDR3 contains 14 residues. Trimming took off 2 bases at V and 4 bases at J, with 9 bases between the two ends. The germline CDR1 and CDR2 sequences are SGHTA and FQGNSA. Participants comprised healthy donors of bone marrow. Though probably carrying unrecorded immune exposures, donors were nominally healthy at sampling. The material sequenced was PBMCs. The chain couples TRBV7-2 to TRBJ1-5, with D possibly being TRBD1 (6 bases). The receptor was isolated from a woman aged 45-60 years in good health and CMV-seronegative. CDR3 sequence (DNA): TGTGCCAGCAGCTTACAGGGGTGGAATCAGCCCCAGCATTTT. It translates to CASSLQGWNQPQHF.